This T cell receptor (beta chain) was identified during a study of cytomegalovirus exposure and HLA in healthy donors. Vbeta (60) and Jbeta (13) primers were used in the PCR. Produced via immunoSEQ multiplex PCR; TCRdb's table is partial and in-frame only. The data hold around 190,000 clones, with around three quarters observed a single time. The CDR3 consists of 17 residues. The J segment lost 3 bases and the V segment lost 7 bases, leaving 16 bases of the junction unmatched. Germline V gene data show CDR1 as SQVTM and CDR2 as ANQGSEA. The count of this clone is one. This chain connects TRBV29-1 to TRBJ2-3; the match to TRBD2 covers 10 bases. Sequencing input: PBMCs. The TCR was taken from a woman under 40 in good health and CMV-seropositive. CDR3 sequence reads: CSAIPGRLAGDTDTQYF. Here the CDR3 DNA reads TGCAGCGCAATCCCAGGGAGGCTAGCGGGAGATACAGATACGCAGTATTTT.